This T cell receptor beta chain emerged from a study of T-cell memory formation after mild COVID-19. CDR1 SQVTM and CDR2 ANQGSEA come from the germline V gene. V was clipped by 6 bases and J by 2 bases, with 18 bases between them. This CDR3 region has 15 residues. In TCRdb, the 5' RACE reads were re-called with MiXCR into one record per CDR3 protein. The data hold roughly 500,000 distinct CDR3 sequences, with about a fifth observed a single time. The sequence was obtained from an adult woman who had mild COVID-19 (a few samples of this study predate the infection). Cell type and time point are not known. The sample taken for sequencing was PBMCs or a T cell subset sorted from them (not recorded which). The gene calls are TRBV29-1 and TRBJ2-3, with a possible D match to TRBD1 (6 bases). The CDR3 DNA is TGCAGCGTCGAACCGGGACACGATACCACAGATACGCAGTATTTT. Translating gives CSVEPGHDTTDTQYF.